This is a list of T cell receptor beta chains from one sample in a study of blood T cell repertoires in COVID-19. The protocol was immunoSEQ multiplex PCR, while the TCRdb copy is restricted to in-frame clones and leaves out a portion. Of 200,000 or so clones in the sample, approximately 80% were seen once. Sequencing was carried out using PBMCs or T cells enriched from blood (not recorded which). The origin of the receptors is a woman aged 40 to 50 with acute COVID-19. CDR3s include the opening cysteine and the closing phenylalanine or tryptophan. D genes are given only for firm matches. Not every row has a clone size; where given, it reads once, few, many or a size class.

>.|.|TRBJ1-2|TRBV4-2
TGTGCCAGCAGCCAGTCCGGGTCACTCTATGGCTACACCTTC
CASSQSGSLYGYTF
>TRBD1|.|TRBJ1-2|TRBV20-1
TGCAGTGCTAGTTCGGGGGGGACAGGGCTTAACTATGGCTACACCTTC
CSASSGGTGLNYGYTF
>.|.|TRBJ2-7|TRBV2
TGTGCCAGCAGCAGACAGGTAACCTACGAGCAGTACTTC
CASSRQVTYEQYF
>TRBD1|.|TRBJ2-7|TRBV6-5
TGTGCCAGCCGCCCGACCGGGACAGCCTACGAGCAGTACTTC
CASRPTGTAYEQYF
>.|.|TRBJ2-5|TRBV5-5
TGTGCCAGCAGCTTCCGACAGAACCAAGAAGAGACCCAGTACTTC
CASSFRQNQEETQYF
>.|.|TRBJ2-7|TRBV11-2
TGTGCCAGCAGCTCCCCACTTCGGGACACAACCTACGAGCAGTACTTC
CASSSPLRDTTYEQYF
>.|few|TRBJ1-1|TRBV19
TGTGCCAGTAGACTAGTGGTGAACACTGAAGCTTTCTTT
CASRLVVNTEAFF
>TRBD2|few|TRBJ2-7|TRBV12-3/TRBV12-4
TGTGCCAGCAGTCTCCGGGAGGACTACGAGCAGTACTTC
CASSLREDYEQYF
>.|.|TRBJ2-7|TRBV5-4
TGTGCCACTAATGGGGCAGGGGCCTACGAGCAGTACTTC
CATNGAGAYEQYF
>.|.|TRBJ1-4|TRBV5-1
TGCGCCAGCAGCTCCTCAGGTCGGGGTGGAGAAAAACTGTTTTTT
CASSSSGRGGEKLFF
>.|.|TRBJ2-2|TRBV6-5
TGTGCCAGCAGTATCAGGGGTGGGACCGGGGAGCTGTTTTTT
CASSIRGGTGELFF
>TRBD1|.|TRBJ1-6|TRBV4-3
TGCGCCAGCAGCCAAGACGCAGGGGGTATTAATTCACCCCTCCACTTT
CASSQDAGGINSPLHF
>TRBD2|once|TRBJ2-1|TRBV28
TGTGCCAGCAGTTTAGGACTAGCGGGCTTCTACAATGAGCAGTTCTTC
CASSLGLAGFYNEQFF
>TRBD2|.|TRBJ2-7|TRBV7-9
TGTGCCAGCAGCTTAGCGGGAGGGTCCCACGAGCAGTACTTC
CASSLAGGSHEQYF
>TRBD1|.|TRBJ2-1|TRBV7-9
TGTGCCAGCAGCTCCTACAGGGGCGGTGAGCAGTTCTTC
CASSSYRGGEQFF
>.|.|TRBJ1-2|TRBV19
TGTGCCAGTAGTATAGAGGGCGGCTACACCTTC
CASSIEGGYTF
>TRBD1|.|TRBJ2-2|TRBV11-3
TGTGCCAGCTCCCTCCAGGGGGAAAGCACCGGGGAGCTGTTTTTT
CASSLQGESTGELFF
>TRBD1|.|TRBJ1-1|TRBV5-1
TGCGCCAGCACCTCGGGACAGGCACATAACACTGAAGCTTTCTTT
CASTSGQAHNTEAFF
>.|many|TRBJ2-1|TRBV24-1
TGTGCCACCAGTGAGGACAAACCCAAGTGGGATGAGCAGTTCTTC
CATSEDKPKWDEQFF
>.|few|TRBJ1-1|TRBV5-6
TGTGCCAGCAGCTTCTGGTTAGGGGATGAAGCTTTCTTT
CASSFWLGDEAFF
>.|.|TRBJ2-3|TRBV19
TGTGCCAGTAGTAGGGGTGTACAGGCAGATACGCAGTATTTT
CASSRGVQADTQYF
>.|once|TRBJ2-3|TRBV5-1
TGCGCCAGCAGCTTGGTTCCGGGGGCAGATACGCAGTATTTT
CASSLVPGADTQYF
>TRBD1|.|TRBJ1-1|TRBV5-4
TGTGCCAGCAGCTCCCGGGACAGGGGTTCTGAAGCTTTCTTT
CASSSRDRGSEAFF
>.|.|TRBJ2-7|TRBV6-5
TGTGCCAGCGAAAGTAGGGCAGGGCGCTCCTACGAGCAGTACTTC
CASESRAGRSYEQYF
>TRBD1|.|TRBJ2-7|TRBV30
TGTGCCTGGAGTGCCACAGGGGTGGACGAGCAGTACTTC
CAWSATGVDEQYF
>TRBD1|once|TRBJ1-4|TRBV2
TGTGCCAGCAAGGAACAGGGGGCTTCTAATGAAAAACTGTTTTTT
CASKEQGASNEKLFF
>.|.|TRBJ1-2|TRBV4-2
TGTGCCAGCAGCCCCGGGATGAACTATGGCTACACCTTC
CASSPGMNYGYTF
>.|once|TRBJ2-7|TRBV29-1
TGCAGCGCATGGTGGGGCAGCGAGCAGTACTTC
CSAWWGSEQYF
>TRBD1|.|TRBJ2-7|TRBV25-1
TGTGCCAGCAGTGAAGCCGGGACAGGCCACGAGCAGTACTTC
CASSEAGTGHEQYF
>TRBD2|.|TRBJ2-5|TRBV30
TGTGCCTGGAGTGGGGGGGGATTTCTCCAGTACTTC
CAWSGGGFLQYF
>.|.|TRBJ1-4|TRBV11-2
TGTGCCAGCAGCTCTGCCGGGTGGACAGTTAATGAAAAACTGTTTTTT
CASSSAGWTVNEKLFF
>.|.|TRBJ2-3|TRBV21-1
TGTGCCAGCAGCTTACCGGACAGCGCAGATACGCAGTATTTT
CASSLPDSADTQYF
>TRBD2|.|TRBJ2-2|TRBV5-4
TGTGCCAGCAACCCAAGTAGCGGGAGAGGAACCGGGGAGCTGTTTTTT
CASNPSSGRGTGELFF
>TRBD2|.|TRBJ2-1|TRBV5-1
TGCGCCAGCAGCCCCACGGGGAGCGGGAGGGCCGGTGAGCAGTTCTTC
CASSPTGSGRAGEQFF
>.|once|TRBJ2-7|TRBV11-1
TGTGCCAGCAGCTTAGAAAGCGTCTCCTCCTACGAGCAGTACTTC
CASSLESVSSYEQYF
>.|many|TRBJ1-5|TRBV5-1
TGCGCCAGCAGCGTGGAACCCACAGGGCAGGGTCAGCCCCAGCATTTT
CASSVEPTGQGQPQHF
>.|.|TRBJ2-1|TRBV2
TGTGCCAGCAGTGAATTCACCACATACAATGAGCAGTTCTTC
CASSEFTTYNEQFF
>.|.|TRBJ1-4|TRBV15
TGTGCCACCAGCATTCTCGACGGCCTCGGGGGTTCTAATGAAAAACTGTTTTTT
CATSILDGLGGSNEKLFF
>.|few|TRBJ2-6|TRBV18
TGTGCCAGCTCCCATAACAGCAGGGCCTTTTCTGGGGCCAACGTCCTGACTTTC
CASSHNSRAFSGANVLTF
>.|.|TRBJ1-3|TRBV6-5
TGTGCCAGCAGAACTGTACAGGGTTCTGGAAACACCATATATTTT
CASRTVQGSGNTIYF
>.|few|TRBJ1-6|TRBV6-5
TGTGCCAGTTCCCCAGGGCCCCAAGTAGGTTCACCCCTCCACTTT
CASSPGPQVGSPLHF
>.|.|TRBJ2-5|TRBV3-1/TRBV3-2
TGTGCCAGCAGCCAAGGCTACTTCCAAGAGACCCAGTACTTC
CASSQGYFQETQYF
>TRBD1|.|TRBJ1-5|TRBV19
TGTGCCAGTAGTATGGGTCAGGGACAGAGTTTAAGGCAGCCCCAGCATTTT
CASSMGQGQSLRQPQHF
>.|.|TRBJ2-6|TRBV30
TGTGCCTGGAGTGTACAGGGTGCTGGGGCCAACGTCCTGACTTTC
CAWSVQGAGANVLTF